This is a list of T cell receptor beta chains from one sample in a study of monozygotic twins with inflammatory bowel disease. TCRdb reprocessed the 5' RACE reads; each CDR3 protein has one entry and no DNA is given. Here the sample table reports about 380,000 distinct CDR3 sequences. The sequenced sample consisted of blood. The receptors originated from a human donor with ulcerative colitis or Crohn's disease, or a healthy co-twin of an affected twin (not recorded which). Both conserved end residues are part of each CDR3.

J,length,V,CDR3
TRBJ2-7,16,TRBV5-1,CASSSFDRFGSYEQYF
TRBJ2-3,14,TRBV20-1,CSAPGLAVADTQYF
TRBJ2-2,12,TRBV19,CASRYHTGELFF
TRBJ2-3,17,TRBV6-2/TRBV6-3,CASSYWAWGSSTDTQYF
TRBJ1-2,15,TRBV19,CASSIGESSNYGYTF
TRBJ2-7,11,TRBV20-1,CSASGGYEQYF
TRBJ2-1,16,TRBV20-1,CSAPKYGLAGGNEQFF
TRBJ1-4,16,TRBV18,CASSVRQENFDEKLFF
TRBJ1-5,13,TRBV6-6,CASSRMEDQPQHF
TRBJ1-1,15,TRBV6-5,CASSWGGLLNTEAFF
TRBJ2-2,14,TRBV7-2,CASRLSGPTGELFF
TRBJ1-1,18,TRBV5-1,CASSLGRGDRDFSTEAFF
TRBJ2-2,12,TRBV7-3,CASRAGSGELFF
TRBJ2-7,15,TRBV5-8,CASSPRPQGVYEQYF
TRBJ1-1,17,TRBV6-5,CASSYSGTGGANTEAFF
TRBJ2-5,13,TRBV20-1,CSAIHRDQETQYF
TRBJ2-7,15,TRBV12-3/TRBV12-4,CASSFNTGGSYEQYF
TRBJ2-7,14,TRBV7-6,CASSLAARGDEQYF
TRBJ2-5,15,TRBV7-2,CASSLAPGDQETQYF
TRBJ1-6,15,TRBV5-8,CASSSPRQRNSPLHF
TRBJ1-4,18,TRBV6-2/TRBV6-3,CASSIHRYGQGTNEKLFF
TRBJ1-2,12,TRBV2,CASSETEYGYTF
TRBJ1-5,18,TRBV7-8,CASSREADRGHGNQPQHF
TRBJ2-5,16,TRBV6-5,CASSYGGTGSKETQYF
TRBJ2-5,13,TRBV29-1,CSVDEAGGETQYF
TRBJ2-1,16,TRBV12-3/TRBV12-4,CASSQRGRGMNNEQFF
TRBJ1-3,14,TRBV7-6,CASSFSGAGNTIYF
TRBJ2-7,14,TRBV29-1,CSVGFPFLPYEQYF
TRBJ2-7,11,TRBV7-2,CASSLISEQYF
TRBJ2-1,16,TRBV24-1,CATSDSTGIPYNEQFF
TRBJ2-5,14,TRBV9,CASSVEGWEETQYF
TRBJ2-3,14,TRBV5-1,CASSSKGFTDTQYF